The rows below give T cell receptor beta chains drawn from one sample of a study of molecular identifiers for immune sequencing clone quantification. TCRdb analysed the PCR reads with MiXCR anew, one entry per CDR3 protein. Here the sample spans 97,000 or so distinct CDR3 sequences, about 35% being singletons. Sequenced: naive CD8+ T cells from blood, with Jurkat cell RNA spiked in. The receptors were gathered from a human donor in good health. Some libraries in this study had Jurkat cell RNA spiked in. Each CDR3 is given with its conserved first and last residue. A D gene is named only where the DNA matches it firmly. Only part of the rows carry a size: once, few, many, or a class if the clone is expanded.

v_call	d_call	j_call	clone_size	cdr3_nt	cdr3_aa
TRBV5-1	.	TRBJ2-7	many	TGCGCCAGCAGCTTGGAGACATACTACGAGCAGTACTTC	CASSLETYYEQYF
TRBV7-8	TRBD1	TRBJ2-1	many	TGTGCCAGCAGCTCTAACCGGGACAGGATTTACAATGAGCAGTTCTTC	CASSSNRDRIYNEQFF
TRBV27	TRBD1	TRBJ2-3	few	TGTGCCAGCAGTTGGACAGGGGAATCCACAGATACGCAGTATTTT	CASSWTGESTDTQYF
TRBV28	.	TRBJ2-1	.	TGTGCCAGCAGTTTCTTGGCATCCTACAATGAGCAGTTCTTC	CASSFLASYNEQFF
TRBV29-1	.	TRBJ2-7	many	TGCAGCGTTCTACAGGGTATTGCCTACGAGCAGTACTTC	CSVLQGIAYEQYF
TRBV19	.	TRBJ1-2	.	TGTGCCAGTAGTTTTGGGCCCGGCTATGGCTACACCTTC	CASSFGPGYGYTF
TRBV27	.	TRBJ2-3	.	TGTGCCAGCAGTTTATTCTCCTTCCGGGACCGCACAGATACGCAGTATTTT	CASSLFSFRDRTDTQYF
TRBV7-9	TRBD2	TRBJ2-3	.	TGTGCCAGCAGCATCCTGGCGGGAGGTTCAGGTACGCAGTATTTT	CASSILAGGSGTQYF
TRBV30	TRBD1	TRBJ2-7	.	TGTGCCTGGAGTACCGGGACAGGGAATTCCGAGCAGTACTTC	CAWSTGTGNSEQYF
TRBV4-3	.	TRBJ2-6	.	TGCGCCAGCAGCCAAGGAAGGAGCCTCTACGGGGCCAACGTCCTGACTTTC	CASSQGRSLYGANVLTF
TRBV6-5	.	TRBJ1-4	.	TGTGCCAGCAGGGGAGGGGGTGAAAAACTGTTTTTT	CASRGGGEKLFF
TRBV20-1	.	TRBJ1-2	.	TGCAGTGCTATAGATCCCGCAGTTAACTATGGCTACACCTTC	CSAIDPAVNYGYTF
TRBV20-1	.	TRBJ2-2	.	TGCAGTGCTAGTTCAAGGGGCAACACCGGGGAGCTGTTTTTT	CSASSRGNTGELFF
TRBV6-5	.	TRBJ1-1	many	TGTGCCAGCAGACATCCGGGACCCGCTTTTTTGAACACTGAAGCTTTCTTT	CASRHPGPAFLNTEAFF
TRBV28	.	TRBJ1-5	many	TGTGCCAGCAGTTCCTGGTCTAGGGGGAGCAATCAGCCCCAGCATTTT	CASSSWSRGSNQPQHF
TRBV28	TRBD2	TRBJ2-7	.	TGTGCCAGCAGTTTGATAGGGACTAAATCCTACGAGCAGTACTTC	CASSLIGTKSYEQYF
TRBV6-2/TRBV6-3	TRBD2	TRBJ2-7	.	TGTGCCAGCAGTTACTTACCGGGACTAACGGGTCCGAAGCAGTACTTC	CASSYLPGLTGPKQYF
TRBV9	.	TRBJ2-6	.	TGTGCCAGCAGCGTATCAGTCCCCTCTGGGGCCAACGTCCTGACTTTC	CASSVSVPSGANVLTF
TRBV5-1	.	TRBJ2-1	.	TGCGCCAGCAACCTAGGGGCCAATGAGCAGTTCTTC	CASNLGANEQFF
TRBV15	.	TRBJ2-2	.	TGTGCCACCAGCAGAGCGATACCGAACACCGGGGAGCTGTTTTTT	CATSRAIPNTGELFF
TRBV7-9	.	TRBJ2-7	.	TGCACCAGCAGCTTAGCCCCGGGACCCTACGAGCAGTACTTC	CTSSLAPGPYEQYF
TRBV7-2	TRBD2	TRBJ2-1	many	TGTGCCAGCAGCTTCGACGGCGGGAGCCACTACAATGAGCAGTTCTTC	CASSFDGGSHYNEQFF
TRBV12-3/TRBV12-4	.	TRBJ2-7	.	TGTGCCAGCAGTGTATTTGGGGGGACCTACGAGCAGTACTTC	CASSVFGGTYEQYF
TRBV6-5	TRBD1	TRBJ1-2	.	TGTGCCAGCTGTCCAGGGGGCGGCTATGGCTACACCTTC	CASCPGGGYGYTF
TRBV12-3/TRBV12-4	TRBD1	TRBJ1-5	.	TGTGCCAGCAGTTCCATGCCACAGGGGAATCAGCCCCAGCATTTT	CASSSMPQGNQPQHF
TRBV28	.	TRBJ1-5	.	TGTGCCAGCAGTTACTCGGACGGCTACAATCAGCCCCAGCATTTT	CASSYSDGYNQPQHF
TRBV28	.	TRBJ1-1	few	TGTGCCAGCAGCCTTGGTATGGGACACCAGAACACTGAAGCTTTCTTT	CASSLGMGHQNTEAFF
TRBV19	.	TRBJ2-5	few	TGTGCCAGTAGTACTAGAGAAGGAGAGACCCAGTACTTC	CASSTREGETQYF
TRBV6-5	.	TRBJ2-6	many	TGTGCCAGCAGTGGACACAGGGTTTTAACCAACGTCCTGACTTTC	CASSGHRVLTNVLTF
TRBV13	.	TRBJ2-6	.	TGTGCCAGCAGTACAGATGCTCCAGGGGATTTTGGGGCCAACGTCCTGACTTTC	CASSTDAPGDFGANVLTF
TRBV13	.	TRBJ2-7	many	TGTGCCAGCAGCCTACAGGGTCACGAGCAGTACTTC	CASSLQGHEQYF
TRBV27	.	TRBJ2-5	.	TGTGCCAGCAGTTGGACTGGGGGTTTTTATACCCAGTACTTC	CASSWTGGFYTQYF